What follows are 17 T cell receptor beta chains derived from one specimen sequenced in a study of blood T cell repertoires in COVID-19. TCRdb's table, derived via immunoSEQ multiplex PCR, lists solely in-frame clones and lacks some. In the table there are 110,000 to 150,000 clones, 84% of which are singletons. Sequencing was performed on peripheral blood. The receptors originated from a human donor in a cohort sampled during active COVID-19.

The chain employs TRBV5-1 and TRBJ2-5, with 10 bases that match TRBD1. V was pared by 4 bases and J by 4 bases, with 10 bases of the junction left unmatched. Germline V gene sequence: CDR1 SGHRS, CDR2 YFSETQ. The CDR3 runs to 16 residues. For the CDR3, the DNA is TGCGCCAGCAGCACCACCGGGACAGGGGTGGGAGAGACCCAGTACTTC. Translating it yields CASSTTGTGVGETQYF.

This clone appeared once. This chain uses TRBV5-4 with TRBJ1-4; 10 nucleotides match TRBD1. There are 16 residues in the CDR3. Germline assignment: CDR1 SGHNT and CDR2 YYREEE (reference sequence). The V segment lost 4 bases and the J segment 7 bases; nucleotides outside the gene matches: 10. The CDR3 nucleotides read TGTGCCAGCAGCCCGAGAACGACAGGGGGCAGTGAAAAACTGTTTTTT. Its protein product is CASSPRTTGGSEKLFF.

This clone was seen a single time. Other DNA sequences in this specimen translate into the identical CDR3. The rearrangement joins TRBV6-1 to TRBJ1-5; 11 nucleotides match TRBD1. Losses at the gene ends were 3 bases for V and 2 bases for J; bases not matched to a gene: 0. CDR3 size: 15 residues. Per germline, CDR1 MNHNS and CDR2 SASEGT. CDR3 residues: CASSEDRGRNQPQHF. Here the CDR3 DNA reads TGTGCCAGCAGTGAGGACAGGGGGCGCAATCAGCCCCAGCATTTT.

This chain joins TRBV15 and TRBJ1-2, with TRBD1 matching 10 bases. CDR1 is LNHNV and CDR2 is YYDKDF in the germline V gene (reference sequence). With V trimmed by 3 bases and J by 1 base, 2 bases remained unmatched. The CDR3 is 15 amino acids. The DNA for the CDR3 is TGTGCCACCAGCAGGGACAGGGGGGTTAACTATGGCTACACCTTC. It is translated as CATSRDRGVNYGYTF.

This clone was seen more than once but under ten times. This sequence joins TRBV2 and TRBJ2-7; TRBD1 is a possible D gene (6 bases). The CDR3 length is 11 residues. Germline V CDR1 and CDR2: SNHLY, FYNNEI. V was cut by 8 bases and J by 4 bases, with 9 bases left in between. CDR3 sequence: CASAQGYEQYV. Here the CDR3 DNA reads TGTGCCAGCGCCCAGGGGTACGAGCAGTACGTC.

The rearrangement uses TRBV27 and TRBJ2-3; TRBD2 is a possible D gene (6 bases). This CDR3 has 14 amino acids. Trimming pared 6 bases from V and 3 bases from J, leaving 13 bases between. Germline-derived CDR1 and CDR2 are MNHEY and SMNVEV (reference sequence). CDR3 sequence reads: CASSRDFGTDTQYF. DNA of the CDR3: TGTGCCAGCAGCCGGGACTTCGGAACAGATACGCAGTATTTT.

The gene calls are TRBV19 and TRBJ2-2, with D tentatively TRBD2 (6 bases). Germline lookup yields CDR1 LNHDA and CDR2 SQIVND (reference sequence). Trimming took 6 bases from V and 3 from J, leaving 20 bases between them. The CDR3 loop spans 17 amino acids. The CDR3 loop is CASSTNPPGLYTGELFF. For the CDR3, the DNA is TGTGCCAGTAGCACAAATCCGCCTGGACTATACACCGGGGAGCTGTTTTTT.

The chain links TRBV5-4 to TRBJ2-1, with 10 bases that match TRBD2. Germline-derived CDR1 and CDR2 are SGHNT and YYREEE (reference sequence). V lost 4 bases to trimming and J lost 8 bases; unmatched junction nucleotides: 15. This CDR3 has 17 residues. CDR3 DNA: TGTGCCAGCAGCCCTGGCCCTAGCGGGAGTTCTAAAGATGAGCAGTTCTTC. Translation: CASSPGPSGSSKDEQFF.

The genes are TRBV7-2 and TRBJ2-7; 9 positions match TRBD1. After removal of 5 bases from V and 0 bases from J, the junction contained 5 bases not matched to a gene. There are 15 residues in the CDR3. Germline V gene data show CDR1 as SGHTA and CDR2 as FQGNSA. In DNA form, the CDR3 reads TGTGCCAGCAGCGTCGGGACAGGGAACTCCTACGAGCAGTACGTC. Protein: CASSVGTGNSYEQYV.

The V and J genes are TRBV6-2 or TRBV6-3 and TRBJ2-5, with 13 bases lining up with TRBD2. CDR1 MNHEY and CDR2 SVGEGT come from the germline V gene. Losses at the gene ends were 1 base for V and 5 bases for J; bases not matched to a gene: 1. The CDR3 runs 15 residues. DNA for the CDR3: TGTGCCAGCAGTTACTTGGGACTAGCGGGGGAGACCCAGTACTTC. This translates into CASSYLGLAGETQYF.

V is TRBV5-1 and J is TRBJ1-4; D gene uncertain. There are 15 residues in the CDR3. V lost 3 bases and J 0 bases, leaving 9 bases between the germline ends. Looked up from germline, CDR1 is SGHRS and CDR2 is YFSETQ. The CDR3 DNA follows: TGCGCCAGCAGCTCGGACGGGGCAACTAATGAAAAACTGTTTTTT. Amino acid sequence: CASSSDGATNEKLFF.

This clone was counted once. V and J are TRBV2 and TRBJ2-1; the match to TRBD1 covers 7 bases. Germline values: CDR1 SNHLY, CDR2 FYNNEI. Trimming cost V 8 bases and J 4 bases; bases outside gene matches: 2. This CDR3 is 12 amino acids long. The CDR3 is CASLQGYNEQFF. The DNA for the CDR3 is TGTGCCAGCCTACAGGGGTACAATGAGCAGTTCTTC.

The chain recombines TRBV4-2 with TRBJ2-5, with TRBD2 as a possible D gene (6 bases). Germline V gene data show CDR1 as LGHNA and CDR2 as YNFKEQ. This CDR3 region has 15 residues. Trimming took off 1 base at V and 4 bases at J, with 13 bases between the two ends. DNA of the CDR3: TGTGCCAGCAGCCAAGGGCAGGGAGGCGGAGAGACCCAGTACTTC. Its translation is CASSQGQGGGETQYF.

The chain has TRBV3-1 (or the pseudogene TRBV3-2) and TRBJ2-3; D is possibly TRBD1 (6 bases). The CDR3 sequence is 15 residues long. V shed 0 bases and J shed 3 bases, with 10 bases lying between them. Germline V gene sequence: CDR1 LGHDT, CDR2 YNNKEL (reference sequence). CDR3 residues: CASSQEGTRTDTQYF. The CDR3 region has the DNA TGTGCCAGCAGCCAAGAGGGGACAAGGACAGATACGCAGTATTTT.

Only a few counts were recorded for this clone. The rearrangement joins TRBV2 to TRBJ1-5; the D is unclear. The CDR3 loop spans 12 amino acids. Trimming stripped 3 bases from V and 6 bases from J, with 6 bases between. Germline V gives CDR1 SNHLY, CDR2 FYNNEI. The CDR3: CASSDGGQPQHF. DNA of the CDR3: TGTGCCAGCAGTGACGGCGGTCAGCCCCAGCATTTT. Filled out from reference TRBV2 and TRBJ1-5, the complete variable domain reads EPEVTQTPSHQVTQMGQEVILRCVPISNHLYFYWYRQILGQKVEFLVSFYNNEISEKSEIFDDQFSVERPDGSNFTLKIRSTKLEDSAMYFCASSDGGQPQHFGDGTRLSIL.

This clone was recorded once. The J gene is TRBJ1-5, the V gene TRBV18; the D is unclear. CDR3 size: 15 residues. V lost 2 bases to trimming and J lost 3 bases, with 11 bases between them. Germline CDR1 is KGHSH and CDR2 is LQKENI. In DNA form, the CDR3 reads TGTGCCAGCTCACCATCACCGGGGAACAATCAGCCCCAGCATTTT. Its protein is CASSPSPGNNQPQHF. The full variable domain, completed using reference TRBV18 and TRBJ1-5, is NAGVMQNPRHLVRRRGQEARLRCSPMKGHSHVYWYRQLPEEGLKFMVYLQKENIIDESGMPKERFSAEFPKEGPSILRIQQVVRGDSAAYFCASSPSPGNNQPQHFGDGTRLSIL.

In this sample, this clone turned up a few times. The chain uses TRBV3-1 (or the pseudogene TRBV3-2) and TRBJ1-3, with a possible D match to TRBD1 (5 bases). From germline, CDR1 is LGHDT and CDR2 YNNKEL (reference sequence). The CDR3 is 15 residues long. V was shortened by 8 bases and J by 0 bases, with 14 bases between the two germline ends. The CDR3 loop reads CASGPGQNSGNTIYF. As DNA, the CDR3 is TGTGCCAGCGGTCCAGGGCAAAACTCTGGAAACACCATATATTTT.